A selection of T cell receptor beta chains follows, all from one sample in a study of cytomegalovirus exposure and HLA in healthy donors. Method: immunoSEQ multiplex PCR; TCRdb's copy keeps in-frame clones and lacks some. Found here are 220,000 or so clones, roughly 75% of them singletons; the top ten hold 1.5% to 2%. The sample comprised PBMCs. These TCRs come from a woman in her twenties or thirties in good health and CMV-seronegative. Both conserved end residues are part of each CDR3. A D gene is named only where the DNA matches it firmly. Clone size is stated in some rows and not others, as once, few, many or a class when expanded.

clone size: -; J gene: TRBJ2-5; V gene: TRBV4-1; D gene: TRBD2; CDR3 protein: CASSQESGLARSETQYF; CDR3 DNA: TGCGCCAGCAGCCAAGAATCAGGACTAGCGAGGTCAGAGACCCAGTACTTC
clone size: -; J gene: TRBJ2-5; V gene: TRBV7-9; D gene: -; CDR3 protein: CSSSLSSNLQETQYF; CDR3 DNA: TGTTCCAGCAGCTTAAGTAGTAACCTGCAAGAGACCCAGTACTTC
clone size: -; J gene: TRBJ1-2; V gene: TRBV19; D gene: -; CDR3 protein: CASRGPNGYTF; CDR3 DNA: TGTGCCAGTAGGGGCCCCAATGGCTACACCTTC
clone size: -; J gene: TRBJ2-1; V gene: TRBV15; D gene: TRBD2; CDR3 protein: CASSRDLAGGPLSGEQFF; CDR3 DNA: TGTGCCAGCAGCAGAGATCTAGCGGGAGGGCCTTTGAGTGGTGAGCAGTTCTTC
clone size: -; J gene: TRBJ1-4; V gene: TRBV7-6; D gene: TRBD1; CDR3 protein: CASSEPRGRVEKLFF; CDR3 DNA: TGTGCCAGCAGCGAGCCCAGGGGGCGGGTTGAAAAACTGTTTTTT
clone size: -; J gene: TRBJ1-1; V gene: TRBV5-1; D gene: -; CDR3 protein: CASRPVQGNTEAFF; CDR3 DNA: TGCGCCAGCAGACCCGTTCAGGGGAACACTGAAGCTTTCTTT
clone size: -; J gene: TRBJ1-3; V gene: TRBV5-4; D gene: TRBD1; CDR3 protein: CASSFGRGRFGNTIYF; CDR3 DNA: TGTGCCAGCAGCTTCGGCAGGGGGCGCTTTGGAAACACCATATATTTT
clone size: few; J gene: TRBJ1-5; V gene: TRBV10-3; D gene: TRBD1; CDR3 protein: CAISDPGQGRQRNQPQHF; CDR3 DNA: TGTGCCATCAGTGATCCTGGACAGGGCCGACAAAGAAATCAGCCCCAGCATTTT
clone size: -; J gene: TRBJ2-2; V gene: TRBV5-6; D gene: TRBD2; CDR3 protein: CASQLAGTGELFF; CDR3 DNA: TGTGCCAGCCAACTAGCGGGAACCGGGGAGCTGTTTTTT
clone size: -; J gene: TRBJ2-1; V gene: TRBV29-1; D gene: -; CDR3 protein: CSVDRVTNEQFF; CDR3 DNA: TGCAGCGTTGATCGGGTAACCAATGAGCAGTTCTTC
clone size: -; J gene: TRBJ1-1; V gene: TRBV5-1; D gene: TRBD1; CDR3 protein: CASSPGTGGEAFF; CDR3 DNA: TGCGCCAGCAGCCCGGGGACAGGGGGAGAAGCTTTCTTT
clone size: few; J gene: TRBJ2-3; V gene: TRBV5-6; D gene: -; CDR3 protein: CASSLFSNTDTQYF; CDR3 DNA: TGTGCCAGCAGCTTGTTTAGCAACACAGATACGCAGTATTTT
clone size: once; J gene: TRBJ2-3; V gene: TRBV10-3; D gene: TRBD2; CDR3 protein: CAISEGAGEIPDTQYF; CDR3 DNA: TGTGCCATCAGTGAGGGAGCGGGGGAAATTCCAGATACGCAGTATTTT
clone size: -; J gene: TRBJ1-2; V gene: TRBV6-5; D gene: -; CDR3 protein: CASSYSARDFYGYTF; CDR3 DNA: TGTGCCAGCAGTTATTCCGCGCGGGATTTCTATGGCTACACCTTC
clone size: -; J gene: TRBJ2-7; V gene: TRBV9; D gene: -; CDR3 protein: CASSGGEQGPFYEQYF; CDR3 DNA: TGTGCCAGCAGCGGAGGGGAACAGGGTCCATTCTACGAGCAGTACTTC
clone size: -; J gene: TRBJ2-2; V gene: TRBV9; D gene: TRBD1; CDR3 protein: CASSAVGTVNTGELFF; CDR3 DNA: TGTGCCAGCAGCGCGGTCGGGACAGTAAACACCGGGGAGCTGTTTTTT
clone size: -; J gene: TRBJ2-2; V gene: TRBV5-1; D gene: TRBD1; CDR3 protein: CASSLVQGQGGTGELFF; CDR3 DNA: TGCGCCAGCAGCTTAGTCCAGGGACAGGGAGGCACCGGGGAGCTGTTTTTT
clone size: -; J gene: TRBJ1-2; V gene: TRBV7-2; D gene: -; CDR3 protein: CASSLGGIAENYGYTF; CDR3 DNA: TGTGCCAGCAGCTTAGGAGGTATCGCAGAGAACTATGGCTACACCTTC
clone size: -; J gene: TRBJ2-3; V gene: TRBV30; D gene: -; CDR3 protein: CAWSKDSTDTQYF; CDR3 DNA: TGTGCCTGGAGTAAGGACTCCACAGATACGCAGTATTTT
clone size: -; J gene: TRBJ2-7; V gene: TRBV4-2; D gene: TRBD2; CDR3 protein: CAISPSGTSGKLLYEQYF; CDR3 DNA: TGTGCCATCAGCCCCTCGGGGACTAGCGGGAAATTACTCTACGAGCAGTACTTC
clone size: -; J gene: TRBJ2-7; V gene: TRBV13; D gene: TRBD1; CDR3 protein: CASSPRGLLGEQYF; CDR3 DNA: TGTGCCAGCAGCCCGAGGGGGCTGCTAGGCGAGCAGTACTTC
clone size: few; J gene: TRBJ2-7; V gene: TRBV5-4; D gene: TRBD2; CDR3 protein: CASSLAAGGAAEQYF; CDR3 DNA: TGTGCCAGCAGCTTAGCGGCGGGAGGGGCGGCTGAGCAGTACTTC
clone size: few; J gene: TRBJ1-5; V gene: TRBV27; D gene: -; CDR3 protein: CASSSHSGKPPHF; CDR3 DNA: TGTGCCAGCAGTTCTCACTCCGGGAAGCCCCCGCATTTT
clone size: -; J gene: TRBJ1-5; V gene: TRBV30; D gene: -; CDR3 protein: CAWSVPRAYSNQPQHF; CDR3 DNA: TGTGCCTGGAGTGTACCCAGGGCTTATAGCAATCAGCCCCAGCATTTT
clone size: -; J gene: TRBJ1-5; V gene: TRBV6-1; D gene: TRBD1; CDR3 protein: CASSGPGQGTQPQHF; CDR3 DNA: TGTGCCAGCAGTGGGCCGGGACAGGGCACTCAGCCCCAGCATTTT
clone size: few; J gene: TRBJ2-5; V gene: TRBV5-1; D gene: -; CDR3 protein: CASYLGGAYQETQYF; CDR3 DNA: TGCGCCAGCTACCTGGGGGGGGCCTACCAAGAGACCCAGTACTTC
clone size: -; J gene: TRBJ2-1; V gene: TRBV7-3; D gene: -; CDR3 protein: CASSLASFNEQFF; CDR3 DNA: TGTGCCAGCAGCTTGGCTAGTTTCAATGAGCAGTTCTTC
clone size: -; J gene: TRBJ2-5; V gene: TRBV9; D gene: TRBD2; CDR3 protein: CASSAGRGQETQYF; CDR3 DNA: TGTGCCAGCAGCGCCGGGAGGGGCCAAGAGACCCAATACTTC
clone size: few; J gene: TRBJ2-3; V gene: TRBV11-1; D gene: TRBD1; CDR3 protein: CASSSGTGEADTQYF; CDR3 DNA: TGTGCCAGCAGCTCCGGGACAGGGGAGGCAGATACGCAGTATTTT
clone size: -; J gene: TRBJ1-4; V gene: TRBV13; D gene: TRBD1; CDR3 protein: CASSSRDRGNTNEKLFF; CDR3 DNA: TGTGCCAGCAGCTCGAGGGACAGGGGGAACACTAATGAAAAACTGTTTTTT
clone size: once; J gene: TRBJ2-7; V gene: TRBV7-9; D gene: -; CDR3 protein: CASSLAGANEQYF; CDR3 DNA: TGTGCCAGCAGCTTAGCGGGGGCGAACGAGCAGTACTTC
clone size: -; J gene: TRBJ2-3; V gene: TRBV19; D gene: TRBD1; CDR3 protein: CASSIPGQATQTDTQYF; CDR3 DNA: TGTGCCAGTAGTATTCCTGGACAGGCCACCCAAACAGATACGCAGTATTTT
clone size: once; J gene: TRBJ2-4; V gene: TRBV6-1; D gene: -; CDR3 protein: CASSEDGKILAKNIQYF; CDR3 DNA: TGTGCCAGCAGTGAAGACGGGAAGATCCTAGCCAAAAACATTCAGTACTTC
clone size: once; J gene: TRBJ2-1; V gene: TRBV9; D gene: TRBD1; CDR3 protein: CASSEDRVSSYNEQFF; CDR3 DNA: TGTGCCAGCAGCGAGGACAGGGTAAGCTCCTACAATGAGCAGTTCTTC
clone size: once; J gene: TRBJ1-1; V gene: TRBV11-2; D gene: -; CDR3 protein: CASSLDLDRGRAFF; CDR3 DNA: TGTGCCAGCAGCTTAGATCTCGACCGCGGGAGAGCTTTCTTT
clone size: few; J gene: TRBJ1-1; V gene: TRBV10-2; D gene: -; CDR3 protein: CASSEPYRGMNTEAFF; CDR3 DNA: TGCGCCAGCAGTGAGCCCTATAGAGGGATGAACACTGAAGCTTTCTTT
clone size: -; J gene: TRBJ2-7; V gene: TRBV7-9; D gene: -; CDR3 protein: CASSSREETPADEQYF; CDR3 DNA: TGTGCCAGCAGCTCCAGGGAGGAGACCCCAGCGGACGAGCAGTACTTC
clone size: -; J gene: TRBJ2-3; V gene: TRBV2; D gene: TRBD2; CDR3 protein: CASSDPREGGDTQYF; CDR3 DNA: TGTGCCAGCAGTGATCCCCGGGAGGGCGGAGATACGCAGTATTTT
clone size: -; J gene: TRBJ2-1; V gene: TRBV2; D gene: TRBD1; CDR3 protein: CASSSGTGVVNEQFF; CDR3 DNA: TGTGCCAGCAGTTCCGGGACAGGGGTCGTCAATGAGCAGTTCTTC
clone size: -; J gene: TRBJ1-2; V gene: TRBV18; D gene: -; CDR3 protein: CASSPPSRLEGYTF; CDR3 DNA: TGTGCCAGCTCTCCTCCCTCTAGATTGGAGGGCTACACCTTC
clone size: few; J gene: TRBJ2-7; V gene: TRBV6-5; D gene: TRBD2; CDR3 protein: CASSYEAAGAIYEQYF; CDR3 DNA: TGTGCCAGCAGTTACGAGGCAGCGGGAGCGATCTACGAGCAGTACTTC
clone size: -; J gene: TRBJ1-2; V gene: TRBV19; D gene: -; CDR3 protein: CASSYSTQGIERGYTF; CDR3 DNA: TGTGCCAGTAGTTACTCTACGCAGGGGATAGAGCGAGGCTACACCTTC
clone size: -; J gene: TRBJ2-2; V gene: TRBV6-5; D gene: -; CDR3 protein: CASSLEGAENTGELFF; CDR3 DNA: TGTGCCAGCAGTTTAGAAGGGGCGGAGAACACCGGGGAGCTGTTTTTT
clone size: -; J gene: TRBJ2-7; V gene: TRBV5-1; D gene: TRBD1; CDR3 protein: CASSGDRVHEQYF; CDR3 DNA: TGCGCCAGCAGCGGTGACAGGGTCCACGAGCAGTACTTC
clone size: -; J gene: TRBJ1-3; V gene: TRBV15; D gene: -; CDR3 protein: CATSIQGSGNTIYF; CDR3 DNA: TGTGCCACCAGTATTCAGGGATCTGGAAACACCATATATTTT
clone size: once; J gene: TRBJ1-2; V gene: TRBV30; D gene: TRBD1; CDR3 protein: CAWSVGTEHGYTF; CDR3 DNA: TGTGCCTGGAGTGTAGGGACAGAGCATGGCTACACCTTC
clone size: few; J gene: TRBJ1-1; V gene: TRBV5-4; D gene: -; CDR3 protein: CASSLTGGSGTEAFF; CDR3 DNA: TGTGCCAGCAGCTTGACTGGGGGGTCGGGCACTGAAGCTTTCTTT
clone size: -; J gene: TRBJ1-2; V gene: TRBV5-1; D gene: -; CDR3 protein: CASSLVVGEGYGYTF; CDR3 DNA: TGCGCCAGCAGCTTGGTCGTGGGGGAGGGCTATGGCTACACCTTC
clone size: -; J gene: TRBJ2-1; V gene: TRBV5-1; D gene: -; CDR3 protein: CASSFDSIYEQFF; CDR3 DNA: TGCGCCAGCAGCTTTGATAGCATCTATGAGCAGTTCTTC
clone size: -; J gene: TRBJ2-5; V gene: TRBV5-1; D gene: TRBD2; CDR3 protein: CASSEGLAGGETQYF; CDR3 DNA: TGCGCCAGCAGCGAGGGACTAGCGGGGGGAGAGACCCAGTACTTC
clone size: once; J gene: TRBJ1-2; V gene: TRBV6-1; D gene: -; CDR3 protein: CASSPDSFNYGYTF; CDR3 DNA: TGTGCCAGCAGCCCTGACAGCTTCAACTATGGCTACACCTTC
clone size: -; J gene: TRBJ2-5; V gene: TRBV6-1; D gene: -; CDR3 protein: CASSRGWGETQYF; CDR3 DNA: TGTGCCAGCAGCAGGGGATGGGGAGAGACCCAGTACTTC
clone size: -; J gene: TRBJ1-1; V gene: TRBV5-6; D gene: TRBD1; CDR3 protein: CASSSTGAAFF; CDR3 DNA: TGTGCCAGCAGTTCCACAGGGGCAGCTTTCTTT